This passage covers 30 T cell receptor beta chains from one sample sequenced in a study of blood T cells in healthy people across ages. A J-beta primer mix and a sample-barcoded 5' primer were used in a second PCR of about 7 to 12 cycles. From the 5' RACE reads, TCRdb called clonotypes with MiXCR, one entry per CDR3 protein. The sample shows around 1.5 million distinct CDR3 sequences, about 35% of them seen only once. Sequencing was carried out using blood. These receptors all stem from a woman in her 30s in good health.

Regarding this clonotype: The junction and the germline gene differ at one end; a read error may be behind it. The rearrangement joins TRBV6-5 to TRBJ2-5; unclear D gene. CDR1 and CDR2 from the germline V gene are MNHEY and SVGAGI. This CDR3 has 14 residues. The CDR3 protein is CASSKFQGRENQYF. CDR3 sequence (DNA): TGTGCCAGCAGTAAATTTCAAGGGCGAGAGAACCAGTACTTC.

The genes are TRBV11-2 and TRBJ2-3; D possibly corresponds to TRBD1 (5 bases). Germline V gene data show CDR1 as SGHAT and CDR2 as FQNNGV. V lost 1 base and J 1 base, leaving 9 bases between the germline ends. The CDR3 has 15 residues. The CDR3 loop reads CASSLAGSRTDTQYF. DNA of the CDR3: TGTGCCAGCAGCTTAGCAGGGTCCCGCACAGATACGCAGTATTTT.

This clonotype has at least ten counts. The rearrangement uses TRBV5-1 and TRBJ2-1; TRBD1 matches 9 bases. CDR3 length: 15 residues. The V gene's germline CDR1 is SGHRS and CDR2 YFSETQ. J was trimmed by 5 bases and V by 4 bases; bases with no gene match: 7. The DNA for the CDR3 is TGCGCCAGCAGCCCTGGGACAGGGCGGAACAATGAGCAGTTCTTC. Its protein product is CASSPGTGRNNEQFF.

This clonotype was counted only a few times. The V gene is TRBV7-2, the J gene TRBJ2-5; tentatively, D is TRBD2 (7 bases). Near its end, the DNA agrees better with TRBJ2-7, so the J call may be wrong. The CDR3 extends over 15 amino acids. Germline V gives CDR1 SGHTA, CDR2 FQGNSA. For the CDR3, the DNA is TGTGCCAGCAGCTTATGGGCAGGGGAGGGCTACGAGCAGTACTTC. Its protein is CASSLWAGEGYEQYF.

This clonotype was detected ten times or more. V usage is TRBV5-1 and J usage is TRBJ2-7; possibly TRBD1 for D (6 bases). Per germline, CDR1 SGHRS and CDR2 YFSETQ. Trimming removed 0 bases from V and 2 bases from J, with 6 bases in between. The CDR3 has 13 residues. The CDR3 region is CASSLEGAYEQYF. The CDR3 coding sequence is TGCGCCAGCAGCTTGGAGGGGGCCTACGAGCAGTACTTC.

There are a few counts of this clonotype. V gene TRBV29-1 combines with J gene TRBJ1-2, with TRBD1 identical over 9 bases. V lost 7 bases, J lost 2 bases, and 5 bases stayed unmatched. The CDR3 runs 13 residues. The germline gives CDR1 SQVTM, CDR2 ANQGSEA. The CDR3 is CSAQQGANYGYTF. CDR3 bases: TGCAGCGCCCAACAGGGGGCGAACTATGGCTACACCTTC. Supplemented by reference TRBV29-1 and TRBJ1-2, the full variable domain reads SAVISQKPSRDICQRGTSLTIQCQVDSQVTMMFWYRQQPGQSLTLIATANQGSEATYESGFVIDKFPISRPNLTFSTLTVSNMSPEDSSIYLCSAQQGANYGYTFGSGTRLTVV.

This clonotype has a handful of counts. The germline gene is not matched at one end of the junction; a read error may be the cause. The CDR3 sequence: CASSPTSSSDEQYF. The CDR3 nucleotides read TGTGCCAGCAGTCCTACTAGCTCCTCCGACGAGCAGTACTTC. The genes are TRBV6-4 and TRBJ2-7; tentative D call: TRBD2 (6 bases). The CDR3 spans 14 residues. CDR1 is MRHNA and CDR2 is SNTAGT in the germline V gene.

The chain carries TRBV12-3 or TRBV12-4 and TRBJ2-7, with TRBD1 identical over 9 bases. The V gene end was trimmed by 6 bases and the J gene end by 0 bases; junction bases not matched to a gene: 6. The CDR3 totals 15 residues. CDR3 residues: CASRPRTGVSYEQYF. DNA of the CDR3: TGTGCCAGCAGACCCAGGACAGGGGTCTCCTACGAGCAGTACTTC.

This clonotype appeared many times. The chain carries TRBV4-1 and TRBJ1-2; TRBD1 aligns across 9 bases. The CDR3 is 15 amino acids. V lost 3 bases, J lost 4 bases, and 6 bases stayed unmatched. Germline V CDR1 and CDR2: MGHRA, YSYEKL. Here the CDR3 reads CASSQRLTGGYGYTF. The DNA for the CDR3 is TGCGCCAGCAGCCAGAGACTGACAGGGGGCTATGGCTACACCTTC.

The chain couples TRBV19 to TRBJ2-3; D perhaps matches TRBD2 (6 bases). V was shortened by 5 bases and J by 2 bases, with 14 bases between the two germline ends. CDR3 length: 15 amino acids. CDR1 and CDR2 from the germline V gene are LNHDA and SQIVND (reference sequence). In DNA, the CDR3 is TGTGCCAGTAGTCAGGTAGCGGAAATCACAGATACGCAGTATTTT. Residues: CASSQVAEITDTQYF. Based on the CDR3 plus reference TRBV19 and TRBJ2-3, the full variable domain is DGGITQSPKYLFRKEGQNVTLSCEQNLNHDAMYWYRQDPGQGLRLIYYSQIVNDFQKGDIAEGYSVSREKKESFPLTVTSAQKNPTAFYLCASSQVAEITDTQYFGPGTRLTVL.

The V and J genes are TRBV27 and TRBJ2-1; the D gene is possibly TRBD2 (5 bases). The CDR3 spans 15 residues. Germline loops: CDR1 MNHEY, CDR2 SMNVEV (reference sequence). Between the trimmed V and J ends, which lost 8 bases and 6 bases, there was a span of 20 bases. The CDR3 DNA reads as TGTGCCAGCCGCCCTAGTGGAGGTGCCCGCAATGAGCAGTTCTTC. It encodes CASRPSGGARNEQFF.

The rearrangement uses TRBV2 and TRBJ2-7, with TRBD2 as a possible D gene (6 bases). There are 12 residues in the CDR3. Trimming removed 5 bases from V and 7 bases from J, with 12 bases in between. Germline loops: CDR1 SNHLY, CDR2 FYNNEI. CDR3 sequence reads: CASSTGVREQYF. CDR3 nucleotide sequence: TGTGCCAGCAGTACGGGAGTGAGGGAGCAGTACTTC.

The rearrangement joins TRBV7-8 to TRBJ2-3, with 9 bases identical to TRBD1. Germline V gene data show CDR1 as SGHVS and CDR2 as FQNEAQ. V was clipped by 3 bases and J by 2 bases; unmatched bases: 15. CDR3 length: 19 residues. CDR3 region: CASSFQTTGGPDYTDTQYF. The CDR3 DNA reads TGTGCCAGCAGCTTCCAGACAACAGGGGGCCCCGACTACACAGATACGCAGTATTTT.

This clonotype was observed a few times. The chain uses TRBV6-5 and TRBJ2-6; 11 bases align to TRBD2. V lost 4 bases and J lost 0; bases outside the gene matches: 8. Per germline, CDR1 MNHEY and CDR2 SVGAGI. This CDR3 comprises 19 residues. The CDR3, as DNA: TGTGCCAGCAGTTCCTCGACTAGCGGGGCCAGCTCTGGGGCCAACGTCCTGACTTTC. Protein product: CASSSSTSGASSGANVLTF.

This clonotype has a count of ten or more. The CDR3 region has the DNA TGTGCCAGCAGTTGGGGGGGAGGGTCCTACGAGCAGTACTTC. It encodes CASSWGGGSYEQYF. This rearrangement joins TRBV27 to TRBJ2-7; TRBD2 aligns across 7 bases. J gave up 1 base and V 4 bases, and 4 bases lay outside the gene matches. Germline CDR1 is MNHEY and CDR2 is SMNVEV (reference sequence). The CDR3 has 14 amino acids.

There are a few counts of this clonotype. CDR3: CSARPLGEVYNEQFF. The DNA of the CDR3 is TGCAGTGCCCGCCCCTTGGGGGAAGTCTACAATGAGCAGTTCTTC. This chain connects TRBV20-1 to TRBJ2-1; D tentatively fits TRBD1 or TRBD2 (5 bases each). The CDR3 sequence is 15 residues long. CDR1 DFQATT and CDR2 SNEGSKA come from the germline V gene (reference sequence). Trimming removed 6 bases from V and 3 bases from J, with 18 bases in between.

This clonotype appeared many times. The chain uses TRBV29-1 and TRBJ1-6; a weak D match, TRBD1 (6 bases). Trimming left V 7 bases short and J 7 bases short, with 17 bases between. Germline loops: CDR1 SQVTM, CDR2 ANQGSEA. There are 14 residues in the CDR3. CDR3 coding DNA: TGCAGCGCCGGAGACAGGACAGTGAATTCACCCCTCCACTTT. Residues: CSAGDRTVNSPLHF.

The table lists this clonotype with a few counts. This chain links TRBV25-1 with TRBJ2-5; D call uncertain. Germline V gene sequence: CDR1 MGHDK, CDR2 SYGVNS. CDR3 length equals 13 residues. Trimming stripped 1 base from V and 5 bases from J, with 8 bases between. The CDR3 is CASSESVGETQYF. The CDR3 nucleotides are TGTGCCAGCAGTGAATCTGTAGGCGAGACCCAGTACTTC.

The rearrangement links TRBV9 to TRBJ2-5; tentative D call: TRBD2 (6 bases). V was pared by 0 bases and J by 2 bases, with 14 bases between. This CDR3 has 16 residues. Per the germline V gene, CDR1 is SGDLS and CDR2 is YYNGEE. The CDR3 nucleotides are TGTGCCAGCAGCGTAGGGGCGGCGGGGAGTCAAGAGACCCAGTACTTC. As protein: CASSVGAAGSQETQYF.

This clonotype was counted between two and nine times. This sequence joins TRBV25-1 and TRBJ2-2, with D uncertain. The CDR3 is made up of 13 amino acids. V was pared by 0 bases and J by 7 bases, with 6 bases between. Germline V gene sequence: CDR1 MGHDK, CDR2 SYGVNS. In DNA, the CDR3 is TGTGCCAGCAGTGAATATGATTACGGGGAGCTGTTTTTT. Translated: CASSEYDYGELFF.

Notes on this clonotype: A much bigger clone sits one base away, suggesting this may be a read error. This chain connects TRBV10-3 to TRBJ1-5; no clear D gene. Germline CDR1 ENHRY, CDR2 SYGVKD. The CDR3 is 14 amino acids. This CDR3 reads CAIRESAASEPQHF. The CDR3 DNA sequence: TGTGCCATCAGGGAGTCGGCAGCCAGTGAACCCCAGCATTTT.

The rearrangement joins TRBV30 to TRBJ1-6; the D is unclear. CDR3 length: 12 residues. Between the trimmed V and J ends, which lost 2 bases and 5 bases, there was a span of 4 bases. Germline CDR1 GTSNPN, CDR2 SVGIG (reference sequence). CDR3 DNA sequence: TGTGCCTGGAGTAAGGATAATTCACCCCTCCACTTT. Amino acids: CAWSKDNSPLHF.

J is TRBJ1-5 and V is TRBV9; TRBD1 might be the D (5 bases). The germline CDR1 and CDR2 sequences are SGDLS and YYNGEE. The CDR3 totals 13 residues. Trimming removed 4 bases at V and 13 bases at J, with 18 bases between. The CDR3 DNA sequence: TGTGCCAGCAGCCTTTACGGGAGGGGAAGGCAGCATTTT. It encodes CASSLYGRGRQHF.

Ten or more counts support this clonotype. The CDR3 nucleotides read TGCGCCAGCAGCCAAGGCCGAGGCGCTAACTATGGCTACACCTTC. Amino acid sequence: CASSQGRGANYGYTF. The V call is TRBV4-1, the J call TRBJ1-2; D gene ambiguous. The V end was cut by 1 base, the J end by 0 bases, with 9 bases between. CDR3 length equals 15 residues. Germline assignment: CDR1 MGHRA and CDR2 YSYEKL.

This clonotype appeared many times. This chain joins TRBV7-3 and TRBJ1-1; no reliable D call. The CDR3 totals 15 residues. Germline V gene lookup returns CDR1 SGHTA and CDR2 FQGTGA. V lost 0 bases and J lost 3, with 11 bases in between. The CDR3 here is CASSLTRIGYTEAFF. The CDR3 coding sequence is TGTGCCAGCAGCTTAACGCGAATAGGGTACACTGAAGCTTTCTTT.

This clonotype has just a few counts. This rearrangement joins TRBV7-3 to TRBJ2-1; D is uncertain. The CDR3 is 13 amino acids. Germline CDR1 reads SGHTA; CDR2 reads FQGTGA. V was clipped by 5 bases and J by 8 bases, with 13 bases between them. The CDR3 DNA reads TGTGCCAGCAGCGTATATACTTGGGATGAGCAGTTCTTC. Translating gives CASSVYTWDEQFF.

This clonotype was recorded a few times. The CDR3 nucleotides read TGTGCCAGCTGCCGGACAGGGGATTTTGGCGAGCAGTACTTC. Amino acids: CASCRTGDFGEQYF. The chain combines TRBV12-3 or TRBV12-4 with TRBJ2-7; 9 nucleotides line up with TRBD1. The CDR3 totals 14 residues. The junction had 11 bases not matched to a gene; V was cut back by 8 bases and J by 6 bases.

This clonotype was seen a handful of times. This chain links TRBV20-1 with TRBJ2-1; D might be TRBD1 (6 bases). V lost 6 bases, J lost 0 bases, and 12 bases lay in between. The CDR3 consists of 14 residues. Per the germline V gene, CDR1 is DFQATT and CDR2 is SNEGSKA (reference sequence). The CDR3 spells CSALRQASYNEQFF. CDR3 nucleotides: TGCAGTGCCCTTAGACAGGCCTCCTACAATGAGCAGTTCTTC.

The DNA for the CDR3 is TGTGCCAGCAGTGGAAGCGGGACACGCTACACCTTC. Amino acids: CASSGSGTRYTF. This chain joins TRBV6-1 and TRBJ1-2, with TRBD1 as a possible D gene (6 bases). The germline gives CDR1 MNHNS, CDR2 SASEGT. V was cut by 4 bases and J by 9 bases, with 12 bases left in between. CDR3 length: 12 amino acids.

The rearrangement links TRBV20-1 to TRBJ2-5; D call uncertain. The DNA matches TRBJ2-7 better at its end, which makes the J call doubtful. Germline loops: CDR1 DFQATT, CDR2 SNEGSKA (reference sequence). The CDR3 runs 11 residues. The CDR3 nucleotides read TGCAGTGCTAGATTTCGAAACGAGCAGTACTTC. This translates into CSARFRNEQYF.